This T cell receptor (beta chain) was captured in a study of neurological immune-mediated disorders. The authors produced cDNA by 5'RACE using 10-nucleotide random UMIs. MiXCR, run by TCRdb on the 5' RACE reads, gives a single entry per CDR3 protein. The sample consists of under 45,000 distinct CDR3 sequences, approximately 11% of them appearing once. The CDR3 is made up of 14 amino acids. The ends were cut back, 7 bases at V and 4 bases at J, with 16 bases in the middle. CDR1 is MNHEY, CDR2 SVGEGT, per germline. Preparation of the unsorted libraries drew on 2 million PBMCs stored at -80 C. Sequencing input: PBMCs. This clonotype originated in a female donor in good health. The chain recombines TRBV6-2 or TRBV6-3 with TRBJ2-5; D is ambiguous. CDR3 nucleotide sequence: TGTGCCAGCACCTCTTCCTCCCTCGTAGAGACCCAGTACTTC. Translation gives CASTSSSLVETQYF.